The sequence of this T cell receptor (beta chain) was determined in a study of CD8 T cells in ankylosing spondylitis. Study outcomes and limitations: For ankylosing spondylitis blood, a TCR beta motif of under 10 highly homologous variants appeared characteristic. Disease-linked clones were found to be CD8+ and relatively rare in peripheral blood. A subset of motif variants has previously been described in the synovial fluid and blood of reactive arthritis. Matched ankylosing spondylitis synovial fluid reportedly showed significant enrichment of disease-linked clones.

Comments on this clonotype: What it binds is unknown.

The CDR3 extends over 13 amino acids. V gave up 8 bases and J gave up 2 bases; unmatched junction bases: 3. Per germline, CDR1 MDHEN and CDR2 SYDVKM. Molecular-barcoded quantitative 5'-RACE produced these TCR beta libraries. TCRdb re-called the 5' RACE reads through MiXCR, storing one row per CDR3 protein. The sample contains about 750,000 distinct CDR3 sequences, around 17% of which appear only once. This sequence joins TRBV28 and TRBJ2-1; TRBD2 matches at 7 bases. The sequencing sample was made of blood, either unsorted or a sorted T cell fraction (not recorded which). The TCR originated in a male donor with ankylosing spondylitis. CDR3: CASWEGAYNEQFF. In DNA form, the CDR3 reads TGTGCCAGCTGGGAGGGTGCCTACAATGAGCAGTTCTTC.